The clone carrying this T cell receptor beta chain was observed a single time. Its matching antigen is unknown. This specimen belongs to a study of graft-versus-host responses after intestinal transplantation. For the study at large: Each recipient received anti-thymocyte globulin induction, then tacrolimus and steroids for about 3 years. Findings and limits, study-wide: Those patients showing graft-donor T cell macrochimerism displayed high graft-versus-host to host-versus-graft clonal ratios in allografts.

Clones were sequenced by immunoSEQ multiplex PCR, and TCRdb holds only the in-frame ones, with some missing. The sample records 130,000 or so clones, more than 80% being singletons. V was pared by 0 bases and J by 3 bases, with 6 bases between. This CDR3 comprises 13 residues. Germline CDR1 LNHDA, CDR2 SQIVND (reference sequence). This sequence joins TRBV19 and TRBJ2-7; the D is unclear. This TCR derives from a human donor who received an intestinal transplant. Sequencing was performed on unstimulated CD4+ T cells sorted from spleen or lymph node cells, taken before intestinal transplant. The CDR3 coding sequence is TGTGCCAGTAGTATAGATCCTTTCTACGAGCAGTACTTC. Protein product: CASSIDPFYEQYF.